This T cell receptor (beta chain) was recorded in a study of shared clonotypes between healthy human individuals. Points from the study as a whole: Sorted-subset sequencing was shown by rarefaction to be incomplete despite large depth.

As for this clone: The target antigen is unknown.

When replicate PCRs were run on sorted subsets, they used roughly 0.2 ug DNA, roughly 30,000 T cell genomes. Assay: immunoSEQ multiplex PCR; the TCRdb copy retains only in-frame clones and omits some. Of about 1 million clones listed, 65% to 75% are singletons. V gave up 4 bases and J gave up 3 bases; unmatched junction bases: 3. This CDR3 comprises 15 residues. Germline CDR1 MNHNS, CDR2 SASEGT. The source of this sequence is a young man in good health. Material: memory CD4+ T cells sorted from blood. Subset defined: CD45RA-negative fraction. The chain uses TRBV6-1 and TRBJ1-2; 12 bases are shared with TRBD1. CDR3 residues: CASSGGQGADYGYTF. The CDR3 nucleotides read TGTGCCAGCAGTGGGGGACAGGGGGCGGACTATGGCTACACCTTC.